Below, one T cell receptor beta chain is given with its context. The length of the CDR3 is 14 residues. Germline-derived CDR1 and CDR2 are SGHDT and YYEEEE. Deletions cut 0 bases from V and 8 bases from J, with 14 bases between. The sample belongs to a study of OX40 agonist ivuxolimab in advanced cancers. About the research overall: Averaging roughly 60 years in age, with a range of about 23 to 79, the cohort was approximately 84% male.

Using immunoSEQ multiplex PCR, the repertoire was profiled, and TCRdb retains in-frame clones only, with some absent. Here the sample spans 40,000 or so clones, roughly nine tenths being singletons. The specimen was CD4+ or CD8+ T cells sorted from blood, collected in a trial of the OX40 agonist ivuxolimab. The J gene is TRBJ1-2, the V gene TRBV5-6, with D possibly TRBD1 on 5 matching bases. This clonotype was obtained from an adult with an advanced solid tumor such as melanoma, head and neck, liver or kidney cancer. CDR3 sequence: CASSLVARGEGYTF. The CDR3 DNA is TGTGCCAGCAGCTTGGTGGCACGAGGGGAGGGCTACACCTTC.